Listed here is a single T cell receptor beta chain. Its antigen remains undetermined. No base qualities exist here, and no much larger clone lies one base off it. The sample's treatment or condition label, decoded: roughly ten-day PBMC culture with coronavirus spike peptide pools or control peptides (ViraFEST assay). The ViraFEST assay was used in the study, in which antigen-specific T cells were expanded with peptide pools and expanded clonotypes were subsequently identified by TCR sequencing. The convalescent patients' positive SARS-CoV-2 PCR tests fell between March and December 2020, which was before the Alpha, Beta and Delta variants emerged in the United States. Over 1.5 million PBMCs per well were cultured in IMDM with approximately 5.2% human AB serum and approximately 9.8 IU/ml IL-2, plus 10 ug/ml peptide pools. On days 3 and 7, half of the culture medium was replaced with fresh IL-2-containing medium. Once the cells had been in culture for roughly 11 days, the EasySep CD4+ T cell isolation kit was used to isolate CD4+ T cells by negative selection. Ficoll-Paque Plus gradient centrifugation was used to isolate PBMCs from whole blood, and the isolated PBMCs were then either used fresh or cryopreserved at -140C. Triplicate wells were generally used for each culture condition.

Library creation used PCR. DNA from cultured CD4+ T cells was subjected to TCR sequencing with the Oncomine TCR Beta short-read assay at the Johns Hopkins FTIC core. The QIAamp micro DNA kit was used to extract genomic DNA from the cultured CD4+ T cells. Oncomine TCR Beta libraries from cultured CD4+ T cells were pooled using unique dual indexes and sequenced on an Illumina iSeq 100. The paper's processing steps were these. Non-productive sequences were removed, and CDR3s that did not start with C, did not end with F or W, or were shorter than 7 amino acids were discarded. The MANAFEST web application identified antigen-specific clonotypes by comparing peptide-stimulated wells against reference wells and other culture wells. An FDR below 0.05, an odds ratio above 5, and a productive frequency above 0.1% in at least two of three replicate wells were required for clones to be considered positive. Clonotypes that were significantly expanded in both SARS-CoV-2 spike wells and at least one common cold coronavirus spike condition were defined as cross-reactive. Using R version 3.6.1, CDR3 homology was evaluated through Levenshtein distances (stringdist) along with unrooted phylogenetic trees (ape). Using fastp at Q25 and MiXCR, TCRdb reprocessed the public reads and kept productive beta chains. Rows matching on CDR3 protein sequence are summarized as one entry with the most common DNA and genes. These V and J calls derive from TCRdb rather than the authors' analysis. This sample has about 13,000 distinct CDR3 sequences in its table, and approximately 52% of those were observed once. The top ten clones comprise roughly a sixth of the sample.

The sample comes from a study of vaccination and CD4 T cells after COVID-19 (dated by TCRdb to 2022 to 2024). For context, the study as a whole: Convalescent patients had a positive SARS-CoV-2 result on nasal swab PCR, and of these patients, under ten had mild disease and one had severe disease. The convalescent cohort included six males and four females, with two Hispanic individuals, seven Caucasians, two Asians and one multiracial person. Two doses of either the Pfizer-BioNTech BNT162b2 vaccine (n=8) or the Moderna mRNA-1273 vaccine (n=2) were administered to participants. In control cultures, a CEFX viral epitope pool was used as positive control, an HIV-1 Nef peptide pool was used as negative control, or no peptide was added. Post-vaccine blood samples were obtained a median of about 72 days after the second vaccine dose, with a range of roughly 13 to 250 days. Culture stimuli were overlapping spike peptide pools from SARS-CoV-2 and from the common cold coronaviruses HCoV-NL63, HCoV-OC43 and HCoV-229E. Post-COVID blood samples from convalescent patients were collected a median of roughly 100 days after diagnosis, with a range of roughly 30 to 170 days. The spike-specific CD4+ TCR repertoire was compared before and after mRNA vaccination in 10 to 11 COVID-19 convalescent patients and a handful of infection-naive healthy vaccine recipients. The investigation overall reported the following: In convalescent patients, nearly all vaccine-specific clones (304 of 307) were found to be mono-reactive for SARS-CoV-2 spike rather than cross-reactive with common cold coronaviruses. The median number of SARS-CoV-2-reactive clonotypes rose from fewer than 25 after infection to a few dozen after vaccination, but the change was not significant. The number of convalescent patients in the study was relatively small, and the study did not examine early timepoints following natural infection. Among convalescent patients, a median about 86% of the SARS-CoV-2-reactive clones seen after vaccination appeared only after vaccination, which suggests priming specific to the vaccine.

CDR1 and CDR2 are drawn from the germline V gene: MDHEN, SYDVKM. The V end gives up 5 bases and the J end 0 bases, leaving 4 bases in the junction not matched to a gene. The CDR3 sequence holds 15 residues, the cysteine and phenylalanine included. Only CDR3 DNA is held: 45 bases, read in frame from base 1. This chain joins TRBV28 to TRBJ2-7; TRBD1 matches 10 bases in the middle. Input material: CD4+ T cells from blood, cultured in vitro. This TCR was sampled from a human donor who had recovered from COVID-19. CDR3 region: CASSKRDRGSYEQYF. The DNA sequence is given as TGTGCCAGCAGTAAACGGGACAGGGGCTCCTACGAGCAGTACTTC.